The 32 T cell receptor beta chains given below trace back to one sample, sequenced in a study of T cell clones after liver transplantation (dated by TCRdb to the late 2010s). Preparation of the library involved the immunoSEQ multiplex PCR assay. This immuneACCESS table, as held by TCRdb, lists in-frame sequences with V and J called but not all clones. Of the missing ones, under half trace to an unresolved V gene in checked studies; the others have no known cause. This sample gives approximately 100,000 clones in total; about 81% of them show up just once. The ten largest clones represent approximately 2.8% of the sample. Material: CD4+ T cells from blood, obtained around 48 months after liver transplant. All receptors derive from a human patient who received a liver transplant. In transplant recipients, some T cells may be of donor rather than host origin.

This clone was picked up a small number of times. This chain connects TRBV18 to TRBJ1-1, with D unclear. Looked up from germline, CDR1 is KGHSH and CDR2 is LQKENI. The germline V and J ends were trimmed by 0 bases and 2 bases, with 10 bases remaining between them. This CDR3 has 15 amino acids. Written as DNA, the CDR3 is TGTGCCAGCTCACCACCGGCGTCGGGAAACACTGAAGCTTTCTTT. Amino acids: CASSPPASGNTEAFF.

V usage is TRBV10-2 and J usage is TRBJ1-6; TRBD1 is a possible D gene (5 bases). Looked up from germline, CDR1 is WSHSY and CDR2 is SAAADI. Deletions cut 4 bases from V and 2 bases from J, with 18 bases between. This CDR3 is built from 18 residues. CDR3 sequence: CASSAGVVPSTYNSPLHF. The CDR3 DNA sequence: TGCGCCAGCAGTGCGGGGGTCGTACCGTCCACCTATAATTCACCCCTCCACTTT.

For the CDR3, the DNA is TGTGCCAGCTCACCGTCCGTGGCGGCCTCTGGGGCCAACGTCCTGACTTTC. Amino acid sequence: CASSPSVAASGANVLTF. The gene calls are TRBV18 and TRBJ2-6; no firm D call. From germline, CDR1 is KGHSH and CDR2 LQKENI. Trimming stripped 3 bases from V and 0 bases from J, with 12 bases between. The CDR3 covers 17 residues.

The chain joins TRBV5-5 to TRBJ1-5; D unclear. Germline CDR1 reads SGHKS; CDR2 reads YYEKEE (reference sequence). Trimming stripped 3 bases from V and 0 bases from J, with 10 bases between. The CDR3 runs to 15 residues. The CDR3 DNA reads TGTGCCAGCAGCTCCTCGGGATCTAGCAATCAGCCCCAGCATTTT. It codes for CASSSSGSSNQPQHF.

The chain employs TRBV18 and TRBJ2-5; 8 nucleotides align to TRBD1. The germline V gene encodes CDR1 KGHSH and CDR2 LQKENI. V was pared by 5 bases and J by 9 bases, with 14 bases of the junction left unmatched. The CDR3 contains 15 residues. CDR3: CASSWDRSAGEAQYF. The CDR3 bases are TGTGCCAGCTCATGGGACAGGTCTGCGGGTGAGGCCCAGTACTTC.

This chain links TRBV18 with TRBJ1-4, with D tentatively TRBD1 (5 bases). Germline V gives CDR1 KGHSH, CDR2 LQKENI. CDR3 size: 15 residues. Deletions cut 4 bases from V and 3 bases from J, with 12 bases between. The CDR3 spells CASSLLTGPNEKLFF. Here the CDR3 DNA reads TGTGCCAGCTCACTCCTGACGGGACCTAATGAAAAACTGTTTTTT.

V gene TRBV2 combines with J gene TRBJ1-6, with D hard to call. The CDR3 extends over 15 amino acids. Trimming pared 2 bases from V and 7 bases from J, leaving 12 bases between. CDR1 SNHLY and CDR2 FYNNEI come from the germline V gene. CDR3: CASSEKTLGNSPLHF. Written as DNA, the CDR3 is TGTGCCAGCAGTGAAAAGACCCTGGGGAATTCACCCCTCCACTTT.

This clone was picked up a small number of times. This chain connects TRBV27 to TRBJ1-2; D may be TRBD1 (6 bases). The CDR3 runs to 15 residues. From germline, CDR1 is MNHEY and CDR2 SMNVEV (reference sequence). Trimming took 5 bases from V and 2 from J, leaving 15 bases between them. The CDR3 loop is CASSPAGTPNYGYTF. In DNA form, the CDR3 reads TGTGCCAGCAGTCCGGCCGGGACACCGAACTATGGCTACACCTTC.

This chain links TRBV15 with TRBJ1-2, with D tentatively TRBD1 (5 bases). Trimming removed 0 bases from V and 0 bases from J, with 11 bases in between. This CDR3 has 16 amino acids. The germline gives CDR1 LNHNV, CDR2 YYDKDF (reference sequence). Here the CDR3 reads CATSRDQGRANYGYTF. For the CDR3, the DNA is TGTGCCACCAGCAGAGACCAGGGACGAGCTAACTATGGCTACACCTTC.

The V gene is TRBV5-1, the J gene TRBJ1-5, with 10 nucleotides matching TRBD1. The V segment lost 3 bases and the J segment 4 bases; nucleotides outside the gene matches: 4. The length of the CDR3 is 15 residues. CDR1 is SGHRS, CDR2 YFSETQ, per germline. For the CDR3, the DNA is TGCGCCAGCAGCTATGACAGGGGGCCTAATCAGCCCCAGCATTTT. It codes for CASSYDRGPNQPQHF.

The chain combines TRBV5-1 with TRBJ2-6; TRBD1 matches at 9 bases. Germline lookup yields CDR1 SGHRS and CDR2 YFSETQ. This CDR3 contains 15 residues. J gave up 13 bases and V 4 bases, and 12 bases lay outside the gene matches. The CDR3 spells CASSQTGGGGKVLTF. In DNA, the CDR3 is TGCGCCAGCAGCCAAACAGGGGGCGGCGGAAAAGTCCTGACTTTC. Complete variable domain (other parts from reference TRBV5-1 and TRBJ2-6): KAGVTQTPRYLIKTRGQQVTLSCSPISGHRSVSWYQQTPGQGLQFLFEYFSETQRNKGNFPGRFSGRQFSNSRSEMNVSTLELGDSALYLCASSQTGGGGKVLTFGAGSRLTVL.

This clone was observed a single time. The V and J genes are TRBV9 and TRBJ2-2; D is unresolved. The V gene's germline CDR1 is SGDLS and CDR2 YYNGEE. Deletions cut 2 bases from V and 6 bases from J, with 2 bases between. The CDR3 sequence is 11 residues long. In nucleotides, the CDR3 is TGTGCCAGCAGCGTCCCCGGGGAGCTGTTTTTT. Translating gives CASSVPGELFF. The complete variable domain, with remaining parts taken from reference TRBV9 and TRBJ2-2, reads DSGVTQTPKHLITATGQRVTLRCSPRSGDLSVYWYQQSLDQGLQFLIQYYNGEERAKGNILERFSAQQFPDLHSELNLSSLELGDSALYFCASSVPGELFFGEGSRLTVL.

This clone was seen just once. The V and J genes are TRBV4-2 and TRBJ1-6; 7 bases align to TRBD1. CDR3 length: 15 amino acids. Trimming took 1 base from V and 6 from J; bases not matched to a gene: 3. Per the germline V gene, CDR1 is LGHNA and CDR2 is YNFKEQ. The CDR3 spells CASSQADRSNSPLHF. CDR3 DNA sequence: TGTGCCAGCAGCCAAGCGGACAGGAGTAATTCACCCCTCCACTTT.

This clone was seen only once. The V call is TRBV5-6, the J call TRBJ2-1, with 8 bases aligning to TRBD1. The CDR3 spans 16 residues. Germline CDR1 is SGHDT and CDR2 is YYEEEE. After removal of 1 base from V and 1 base from J, the junction contained 4 bases not matched to a gene. The CDR3 nucleotides are TGTGCCAGCAGCTTGAGGGGGACAGGTTCCTACAATGAGCAGTTCTTC. Its translation is CASSLRGTGSYNEQFF.

J is TRBJ2-2 and V is TRBV19; no definite D call. V was cut by 2 bases and J by 4 bases, with 2 bases left in between. CDR1 and CDR2 from the germline V gene are LNHDA and SQIVND (reference sequence). The CDR3 is 12 residues long. CDR3 in amino acids: CASSIPTGELFF. CDR3 nucleotides: TGTGCCAGTAGTATACCCACCGGGGAGCTGTTTTTT.

The chain joins TRBV6-5 to TRBJ1-2; D is uncertain. Germline V gene data show CDR1 as MNHEY and CDR2 as SVGAGI. Between the trimmed V and J ends, which lost 6 bases and 4 bases, there was a span of 12 bases. The CDR3 loop spans 13 amino acids. CDR3 coding DNA: TGTGCCAGCAGGGCAGGTAGCGGCTATGGCTACACCTTC. Encoded protein: CASRAGSGYGYTF.

The chain couples TRBV10-3 to TRBJ1-5, with D possibly matching TRBD1 (6 bases). This CDR3 has 16 amino acids. Germline V gives CDR1 ENHRY, CDR2 SYGVKD. V was pared by 3 bases and J by 4 bases, with 16 bases between. The CDR3 reads CAISERPTGRNQPQHF. The CDR3 region has the DNA TGTGCCATCAGTGAACGCCCGACAGGTCGGAATCAGCCCCAGCATTTT.

The chain recombines TRBV7-9 with TRBJ2-7; perhaps D is TRBD1 or TRBD2 (6 bases each). The CDR3 is 15 residues long. CDR1 SEHNR and CDR2 FQNEAQ come from the germline V gene (reference sequence). The V end lost 5 bases, the J end lost 1 base, and 15 bases lay between the germline ends. CDR3 sequence: CASSRRGAGSYEQYF. In DNA, the CDR3 is TGTGCCAGCAGCAGAAGGGGGGCTGGGTCCTACGAGCAGTACTTC.

This chain links TRBV6-1 with TRBJ1-5; D remains unclear. Germline loops: CDR1 MNHNS, CDR2 SASEGT. The length of the CDR3 is 16 residues. Trimming cost V 4 bases and J 0 bases, with 13 bases left between them. CDR3 DNA: TGTGCCAGCAGTGGCGTGGGAACTCATAGCAATCAGCCCCAGCATTTT. Protein sequence: CASSGVGTHSNQPQHF.

This clone was observed once. The V call is TRBV7-2, the J call TRBJ2-5, with TRBD2 matching over 10 bases. CDR1 is SGHTA, CDR2 FQGNSA, per germline. J gave up 5 bases and V 5 bases, and 8 bases lay outside the gene matches. The CDR3 consists of 15 residues. The CDR3 spells CASSNPSGGRETQYF. CDR3 DNA: TGTGCCAGCAGCAATCCTAGCGGGGGACGGGAGACCCAGTACTTC.

This clone was recorded a few times. The chain employs TRBV2 and TRBJ2-1; 14 nucleotides match TRBD2. The CDR3 is 15 residues long. V lost 4 bases and J lost 9; bases outside the gene matches: 5. Germline assignment: CDR1 SNHLY and CDR2 FYNNEI. CDR3 DNA: TGTGCCAGCAGTGGCCAGGGACTAGCGGGAGCTGAGCAGTTCTTC. The encoded protein is CASSGQGLAGAEQFF.

This clone showed up just once. The chain employs TRBV4-1 and TRBJ1-2; D is unresolved. Looked up from germline, CDR1 is MGHRA and CDR2 is YSYEKL. The V end lost 0 bases, the J end lost 8 bases, and 13 bases lay between the germline ends. The length of the CDR3 is 14 residues. The CDR3 DNA is TGCGCCAGCAGCCAAGATCCCAGAAGCCAAGGCTACACCTTC. Its translation: CASSQDPRSQGYTF.

This sequence joins TRBV6-6 and TRBJ2-5; D is tentatively TRBD1 or TRBD2 (5 bases each). Trimming left V 9 bases short and J 2 bases short, with 13 bases between. This CDR3 region has 13 residues. The germline gives CDR1 MNHNY, CDR2 SVGAGI (reference sequence). The CDR3 sequence is CASTGRIQETQYF. The CDR3 DNA follows: TGTGCCAGTACGGGACGCATACAAGAGACCCAGTACTTC.

This clone was seen a few times. The V call is TRBV2, the J call TRBJ2-1, with D unresolved. Trimming left V 8 bases short and J 4 bases short, with 6 bases between. Per germline, CDR1 SNHLY and CDR2 FYNNEI. The CDR3 totals 11 residues. The CDR3 sequence: CASGNYNEQFF. DNA of the CDR3: TGTGCCAGCGGAAATTACAATGAGCAGTTCTTC.

The chain has TRBV30 and TRBJ2-5, with 9 bases lining up with TRBD2. Trimming at V came to 8 bases and at J to 6 bases, leaving 7 bases not matched to a gene. Germline V gene data show CDR1 as GTSNPN and CDR2 as SVGIG (reference sequence). The CDR3 loop spans 12 amino acids. This chain's CDR3 is CAGGSGRKTQYF. CDR3 DNA sequence: TGTGCCGGTGGTAGCGGGAGAAAGACCCAGTACTTC.

This clone showed up just a few times. This chain links TRBV2 with TRBJ1-2; no firm D call. Trimming removed 7 bases from V and 8 bases from J, with 14 bases in between. This CDR3 spans 12 amino acids. Germline CDR1 is SNHLY and CDR2 is FYNNEI. CDR3 in DNA: TGTGCCAGCACAGAAAGCCTATTGGGCTACACCTTC. Translation gives CASTESLLGYTF.

This rearrangement joins TRBV7-2 to TRBJ1-2; perhaps TRBD1 as D (5 bases). Trimming took 5 bases from V and 8 from J, leaving 15 bases between them. Germline V gives CDR1 SGHTA, CDR2 FQGNSA. The CDR3 loop spans 13 amino acids. This CDR3 is CASSPRAKNGYTF. For the CDR3, the DNA is TGTGCCAGCAGCCCCAGGGCCAAAAACGGCTACACCTTC.

CDR3: CASSHLLKWDNEQFF. CDR3 DNA: TGTGCCAGCAGCCACCTCCTCAAATGGGACAATGAGCAGTTCTTC. The chain couples TRBV7-8 to TRBJ2-1; D remains unclear. V was clipped by 5 bases and J by 5 bases, with 16 bases between them. The CDR3 spans 15 residues. Looked up from germline, CDR1 is SGHVS and CDR2 is FQNEAQ.

This chain joins TRBV7-6 and TRBJ2-1; D call uncertain. Deletions cut 3 bases from V and 8 bases from J, with 5 bases between. This CDR3 region has 11 residues. CDR1 is SGHVS and CDR2 is FNYEAQ in the germline V gene. CDR3 nucleotide sequence: TGTGCCAGCAGCTTTAGGGATGAGCAGTTCTTC. It yields the protein CASSFRDEQFF.

This chain joins TRBV15 and TRBJ1-5; possibly TRBD1 for D (5 bases). Germline loops: CDR1 LNHNV, CDR2 YYDKDF (reference sequence). The CDR3 length is 14 residues. Trimming removed 9 bases from V and 5 bases from J, with 17 bases in between. The CDR3 DNA reads as TGTGCCACAGCGAGGGAGGGGAGCCATCAGCCCCAGCATTTT. It encodes CATAREGSHQPQHF.

The V call is TRBV7-2, the J call TRBJ2-6; D unresolved. The CDR3 loop spans 14 amino acids. Germline-derived CDR1 and CDR2 are SGHTA and FQGNSA. V was shortened by 5 bases and J by 0 bases, with 5 bases between the two germline ends. CDR3 DNA: TGTGCCAGCAGCGTCAGCTCTGGGGCCAACGTCCTGACTTTC. Translated, it gives CASSVSSGANVLTF.

The chain is built from TRBV19 and TRBJ2-4; TRBD1 aligns across 7 bases. CDR1 is LNHDA, CDR2 SQIVND, per germline (reference sequence). The trim removed 5 bases at V and 9 bases at J, leaving 7 bases unmatched. CDR3 length: 13 amino acids. This CDR3 reads CASSHRGQAIQYF. The CDR3 DNA sequence: TGTGCCAGTAGTCACCGCGGACAGGCCATTCAGTACTTC.